This TCR beta chain was captured in a study of OX40 agonist ivuxolimab in advanced cancers. Overall study context: Recorded diagnoses for dose-escalation patients were hepatocellular carcinoma, melanoma, renal cell or head and neck cancer.

The CDR3 sequence is 16 residues long. Germline V gene sequence: CDR1 SGHAT, CDR2 FQNNGV. V shed 0 bases and J shed 1 base, with 13 bases lying between them. Sequencing was performed with immunoSEQ multiplex PCR; in TCRdb, only in-frame clones are kept and a portion is missing. The repertoire includes 20,000 or so clones, under 85% of them detected once, and 15% to 20% sits in the top ten. This clonotype originated in an adult with an advanced solid tumor such as melanoma, head and neck, liver or kidney cancer. The sample in question was CD4+ or CD8+ T cells sorted from blood, obtained in a trial of the OX40 agonist ivuxolimab. The V gene is TRBV11-2, the J gene TRBJ2-7; D possibly uses TRBD1 or TRBD2 (6 bases each). As DNA, the CDR3 is TGTGCCAGCAGCTTAGATCTCGGGGGCGGGTCCTACGAGCAGTACTTC. Translating gives CASSLDLGGGSYEQYF.